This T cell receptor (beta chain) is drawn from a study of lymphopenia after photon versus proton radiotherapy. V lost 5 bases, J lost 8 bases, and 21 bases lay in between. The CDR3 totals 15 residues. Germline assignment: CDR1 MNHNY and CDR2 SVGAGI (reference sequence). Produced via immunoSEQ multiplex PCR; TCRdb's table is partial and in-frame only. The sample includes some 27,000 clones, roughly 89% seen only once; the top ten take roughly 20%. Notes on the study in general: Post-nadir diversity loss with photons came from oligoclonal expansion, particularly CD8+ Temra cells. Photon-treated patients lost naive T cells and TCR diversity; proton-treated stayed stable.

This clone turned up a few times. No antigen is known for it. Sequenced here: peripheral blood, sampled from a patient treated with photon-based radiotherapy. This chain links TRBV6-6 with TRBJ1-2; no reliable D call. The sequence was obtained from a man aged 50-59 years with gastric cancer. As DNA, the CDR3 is TGTGCCAGCAGTGGAACCTCTGCGGGGAGTGTGGGCTACACCTTC. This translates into CASSGTSAGSVGYTF.